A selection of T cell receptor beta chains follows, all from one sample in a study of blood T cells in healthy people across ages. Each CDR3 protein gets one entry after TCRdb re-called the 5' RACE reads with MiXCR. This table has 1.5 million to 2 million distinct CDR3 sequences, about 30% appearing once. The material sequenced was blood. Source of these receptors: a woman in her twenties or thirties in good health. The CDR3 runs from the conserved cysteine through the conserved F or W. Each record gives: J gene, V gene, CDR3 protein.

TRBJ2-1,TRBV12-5,CASGFEVREDRYNEQFF
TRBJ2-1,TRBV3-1,CASSPALAVVDNEQFF
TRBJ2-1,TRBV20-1,CSARYFGSSGNEQFF
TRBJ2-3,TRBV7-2,CASSFFLLARGTDTQYF
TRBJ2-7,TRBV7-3,CASRIRPGLASRSYEQYF
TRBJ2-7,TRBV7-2,CASTRALAGSYEQYF
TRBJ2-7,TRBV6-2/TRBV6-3,CASVRPWDRGYEQYF
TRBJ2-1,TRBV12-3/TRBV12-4,CASSPEGWGSSNEQFF
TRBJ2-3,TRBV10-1,CASSGSGIDTDTQYF
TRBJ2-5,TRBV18,CASSPMNPGGETQYF
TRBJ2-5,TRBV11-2,CTSSYRAGETQYF
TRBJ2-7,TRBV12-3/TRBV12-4,CASSELAGTYEQYF
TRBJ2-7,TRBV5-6,CASSLFFGDEQYF
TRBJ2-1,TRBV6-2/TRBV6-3,CASSSVADPYNEQFF
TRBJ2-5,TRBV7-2,CASSLAGLAGGLQETQYF
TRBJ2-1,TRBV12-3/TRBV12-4,CASSLALGQILYEQFF
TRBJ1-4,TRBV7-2,CASSAANEKLFF
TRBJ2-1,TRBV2,CASSDDSGSYNEQFF
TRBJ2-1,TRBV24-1,CATSDPGTSGAYNEQFF
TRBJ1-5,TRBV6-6,CASSPTVSPQHF
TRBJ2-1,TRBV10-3,CAIRRAGGPSNEQFF
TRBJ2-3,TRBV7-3,CASSLGQGVADTQYF
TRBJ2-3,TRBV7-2,CASSLQPFRTDTQYF
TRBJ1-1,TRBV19,CASRDAGAEAFF
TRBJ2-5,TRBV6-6,CASSRHRHQETQYF
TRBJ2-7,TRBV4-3,CASSQENQGPAYEQYF
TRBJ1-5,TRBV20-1,CSALQGEGYQPQHF
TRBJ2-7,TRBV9,CANSVAGTGSYEQYF
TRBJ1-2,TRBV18,CASSPQRAESYGYTF
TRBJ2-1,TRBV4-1,CASSRGLAGGRNEQFF
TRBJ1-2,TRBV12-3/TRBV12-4,CVSSFSIDYGYTF
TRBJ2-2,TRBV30,CACGTGTGTGELFF
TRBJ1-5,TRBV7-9,CASSLDAGSGPQHF
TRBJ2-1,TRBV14,CASSQVVAYPQFF
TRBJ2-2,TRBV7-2,CASSRVRVSGELFF
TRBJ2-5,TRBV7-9,CASSFGAGARETQYF
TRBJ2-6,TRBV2,CASSVAFAGANVLTF
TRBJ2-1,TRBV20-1,CSARKGGPYNEQFF
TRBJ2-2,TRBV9,CAGSVPARSGILNTGERFF
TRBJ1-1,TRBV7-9,CSSSLVSKNTEAFF
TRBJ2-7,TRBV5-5,CASMELAGEQYF
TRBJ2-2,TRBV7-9,CASSFYGELFF
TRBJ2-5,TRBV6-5,CASSYDRGVQQYF
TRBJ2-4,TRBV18,CASSPLGGMAKNIQYF
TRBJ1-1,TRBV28,CASSLFPRPAFF
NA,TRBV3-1,CASSHSRGEQYF
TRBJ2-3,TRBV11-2,CASSLYRELVDTQYF
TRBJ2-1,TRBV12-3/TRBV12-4,CASSLIGGEDEQFF
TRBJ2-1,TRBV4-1,CASSPGGSTTYNEQFF
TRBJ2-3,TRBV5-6,CASSFGGVGTDTQYF
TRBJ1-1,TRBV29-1,CSVESEGIGTEAFF
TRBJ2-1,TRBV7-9,CASSFNPDYNEQFF
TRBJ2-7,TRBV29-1,CSVVGDRAYEQYF
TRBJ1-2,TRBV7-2,CASRAAGVDYGYTF
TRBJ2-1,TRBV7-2,CASSLRRGLLGDEQFF
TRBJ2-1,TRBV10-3,CAIRTTSNKQFF